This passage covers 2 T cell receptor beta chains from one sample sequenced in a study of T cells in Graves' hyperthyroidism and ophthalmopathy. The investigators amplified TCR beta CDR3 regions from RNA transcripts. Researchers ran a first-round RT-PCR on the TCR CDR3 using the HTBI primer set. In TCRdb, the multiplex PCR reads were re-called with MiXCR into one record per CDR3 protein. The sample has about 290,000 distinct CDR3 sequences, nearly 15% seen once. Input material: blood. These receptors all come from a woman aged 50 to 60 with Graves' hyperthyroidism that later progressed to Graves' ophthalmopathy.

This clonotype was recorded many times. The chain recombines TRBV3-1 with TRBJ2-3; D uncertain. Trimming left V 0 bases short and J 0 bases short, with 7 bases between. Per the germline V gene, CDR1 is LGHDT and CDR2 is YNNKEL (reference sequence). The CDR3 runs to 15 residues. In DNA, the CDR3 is TGTGCCAGCAGCCAAGATCTGACCAGCACAGATACGCAGTATTTT. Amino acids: CASSQDLTSTDTQYF.

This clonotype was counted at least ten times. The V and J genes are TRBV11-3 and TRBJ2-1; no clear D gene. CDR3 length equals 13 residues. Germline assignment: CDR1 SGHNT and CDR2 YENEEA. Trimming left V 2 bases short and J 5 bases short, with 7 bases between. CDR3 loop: CASSLNRHNEQFF. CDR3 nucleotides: TGTGCCAGCAGCTTAAATAGGCACAATGAGCAGTTCTTC. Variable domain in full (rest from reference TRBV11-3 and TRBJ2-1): EAGVVQSPRYKIIEKKQPVAFWCNPISGHNTLYWYLQNLGQGPELLIRYENEEAVDDSQLPKDRFSAERLKGVDSTLKIQPAELGDSAVYLCASSLNRHNEQFFGPGTRLTVL.